This TCR beta chain was documented in a study of shared clonotypes between healthy human individuals. TCRdb's table, derived via immunoSEQ multiplex PCR, lists solely in-frame clones and lacks some. Of about a million clones in the sample, around 74% were seen once. Trimming cost V 3 bases and J 0 bases, with 6 bases left between them. The CDR3 covers 14 residues. Germline CDR1 is SEHNR and CDR2 is FQNEAQ (reference sequence). The specimen sequenced was memory CD4+ T cells sorted from blood. Subset: CD45RA-negative fraction. This receptor was obtained from a man between 18 and 29 years old in good health. This chain uses TRBV7-9 with TRBJ1-3; D not resolved. CDR3 region: CASSFGYSGNTIYF. CDR3 coding DNA: TGTGCCAGCAGCTTTGGGTACTCTGGAAACACCATATATTTT.